Below, one TCR beta chain is given with its context. This specimen comes from a study of blood T cell repertoires in COVID-19. As for the study in general: The samples span acute and convalescent COVID-19 from the United States, Italy and Spain. PBMCs, B-cell-depleted T cells, or T cells were the source of the cDNA or gDNA that made up the material.

From germline, CDR1 is LGHNA and CDR2 YSLEER. V dropped 7 bases and J dropped 2; count of bases not matched to a gene: 4. The CDR3 covers 14 residues. Authors' data handling: Quantification of nucleated cells was approximated via reference gene primer amplification. Here immunoSEQ multiplex PCR was the method, and the copy in TCRdb shows in-frame clones only, minus some. V, J and clone size were drawn from that table, and D and trimming were deduced from the DNA. The profile shows roughly 130,000 clones, 79% of them singletons. This TCR came from a man in his fifties or sixties with acute or convalescent COVID-19. This chain joins TRBV4-3 and TRBJ1-2, with 10 nucleotides matching TRBD1. The sequencing sample was made of peripheral blood. CDR3: CASNRGQGNYGYTF. The CDR3 bases are TGCGCCAGCAATAGGGGACAGGGGAACTATGGCTACACCTTC.